One and the same sample provided the 5 T cell receptor beta chains below, sequenced in a study of regulatory T cells in long-lasting Graves disease. Building the TCR beta libraries relied on iRepertoire HTBI primers, and CDR3 regions underwent Arm-PCR. TCRdb ran MiXCR on the multiplex PCR reads and lists one entry per CDR3 protein. The sample holds 350,000 to 500,000 distinct CDR3 sequences; roughly 15% are singletons and the top ten take around a sixth. As for time point: newly diagnosed GD, antithyroid drugs for less than 3 months. RNA from PBMCs was the source of the TCR library. This sample was shared with a second study, whose subject was T cells in Graves' hyperthyroidism and ophthalmopathy.

The source material was peripheral blood mononuclear cells (PBMCs), sampled at new diagnosis, from a patient treated with antithyroid drugs. The receptor set was obtained from a woman between 50 and 59 years old with Graves disease.

This clonotype has a handful of counts. This clone may be a read error of a much larger clone one base away. This CDR3 fails to terminate in the conserved phenylalanine or tryptophan, so it likely reflects a read error. This chain connects TRBV5-5 to TRBJ2-7; 11 positions match TRBD2. The length of the CDR3 is 15 residues. Germline trimming cut 4 bases from V and 5 bases from J; bases unmatched to any gene: 8. Germline-derived CDR1 and CDR2 are SGHKS and YYEKEE (reference sequence). The CDR3 bases are TGTGCCAGCAGCGATAGACTAGCGGGAATTGACGAGCAGTACTTA. Translation gives CASSDRLAGIDEQYL.

In its sample, this clonotype was seen many times. The gene calls are TRBV4-1 and TRBJ1-4; 7 bases agree with TRBD1. The ends lost 2 bases at V and 8 bases at J; junction bases unmatched: 17. Germline CDR1 reads MGHRA; CDR2 reads YSYEKL. This CDR3 is built from 18 residues. CDR3 loop: CASSQRRVVQGLKEKLFF. The CDR3 DNA reads as TGCGCCAGCAGCCAAAGAAGGGTGGTACAGGGGCTGAAGGAAAAACTGTTTTTT.

In its sample, this clonotype was seen many times. The V gene is TRBV28, the J gene TRBJ1-1; D is perhaps TRBD1 (6 bases). Germline CDR1 and CDR2: MDHEN and SYDVKM. Trimming took off 2 bases at V and 0 bases at J, with 16 bases between the two ends. The CDR3 runs 17 residues. CDR3 DNA sequence: TGTGCCAGCAGTTTAGTCCGCAGGGGCTTCATGAACACTGAAGCTTTCTTT. It is translated as CASSLVRRGFMNTEAFF.

This clonotype was counted only a few times. The chain uses TRBV5-6 and TRBJ2-3; 7 nucleotides line up with TRBD1. J gave up 2 bases and V 6 bases, and 3 bases lay outside the gene matches. Looked up from germline, CDR1 is SGHDT and CDR2 is YYEEEE. The CDR3 is 13 amino acids. DNA of the CDR3: TGTGCCAGCACCGGGACAGCCACAGATACGCAGTATTTT. This translates into CASTGTATDTQYF.

The sample holds many counts of this clonotype. The chain carries TRBV5-1 and TRBJ1-6; 8 bases are a match to TRBD1. Trimming at V came to 3 bases and at J to 5 bases, leaving 7 bases not matched to a gene. The length of the CDR3 is 16 residues. CDR1 is SGHRS and CDR2 is YFSETQ in the germline V gene. DNA of the CDR3: TGCGCCAGCAGCTGGACCGGGACAGGCGATAATTCACCCCTCCACTTT. The encoded protein is CASSWTGTGDNSPLHF.